This TCR beta chain was sequenced during a study of blood T cells in healthy people across ages (dated by TCRdb to the mid-2010s). About the study as a whole: Template switching captured roughly one uniquely barcoded TCR beta cDNA molecule per two T cells in model experiments. Using deep sequencing normalized with unique cDNA molecular identifiers, the study measured how TCR beta repertoire diversity changes with age. Donors of different ages were randomly distributed across sequencing lanes to avoid experimental bias. The donors were split into four age groups: young (average about 15 years), middle-aged (more than 35), aged (approximately 60) and long-lived (under 90). For two donors (one aged 18 to 30 and one aged 80 or older), the study analyzed two additional independent replicas of 1 million unique cDNA reads from the same blood draw. The paper as a whole reports these results and caveats: Conclusive comparison of naive and antigen-experienced compartments was prevented by the profiling of bulk unsorted PBMCs. A strong correlation was found between observed TCR beta diversity and the percentage of naive T cells measured by flow cytometry. Observed TCR beta diversity per million T cells fell roughly linearly with age, and a significant reduction was already apparent by age around 39. Total diversity estimates from one million sequenced T cells were considered lower bounds and underestimates. The CMV infection status of donors was not known, potentially confounding age-related changes in expanded clonotypes. Compared with the aged group, the long-lived group had more naive CD4+ T cells, fewer expanded clones and increased TCR diversity, suggesting age selection.

The protocol used for the library was 5' RACE. A second PCR of roughly 6 to 12 cycles was run with a J-beta primer mix and a sample-barcoded 5' primer. Each TCR beta cDNA molecule received a unique molecular identifier from a template-switch 5' adaptor carrying 12 random nucleotides. At least 2.5 million CDR3-containing paired-end reads were obtained from each sample. The Mint cDNA synthesis kit, primed by a TRBC-specific oligonucleotide, was used to synthesize first-strand cDNA from all RNA. After uracil-DNA glycosylase treatment, a first 18-cycle PCR used universal primers M1SS and BC2_uni_R on all cDNA. Processing in the source paper ran as follows. Each sample was normalized by randomly selecting 1 million high-quality reads, each carrying a distinct molecular identifier. Instead of being binned into consensus sequences, reads that shared molecular identifiers were thrown out. MiTCR, with a Q25 quality threshold and the strictest error-elimination algorithm, was used for CDR3 identification, clonotype clustering and error correction. A nonparametric unseen species model with Euler transformation was used to estimate lower-bound total TCR beta diversity. TCRdb ran its own pipeline on the public reads, namely fastp trimming at Q25 and MiXCR clone calling, and kept in-frame beta chains. Duplicate CDR3 protein sequences are folded into a single record with the most common DNA and genes. It is TCRdb's table, rather than the study itself, that gives the V and J calls and clone size. This sample comprises 1,800,000 or so distinct CDR3 sequences, about 39% of them detected only once. More than 20% of the sample goes to the ten largest clones.

This clonotype was recorded once. Its antigen target is currently unknown. Base qualities are not provided; no much larger clone lies one nucleotide away. Systemically healthy Caucasian individuals from Russia, 39 in total and aged roughly 6 to 100 years, were included as donors. Each donor gave about 10 milliliters of peripheral blood, drawn into EDTA-treated Vacutainer tubes. Ficoll-Paque density-gradient centrifugation was used to isolate PBMCs, with at least 6.5 million per sample. Total RNA, at least 6 micrograms per sample, was extracted from PBMCs with Trizol reagent. Naive CD45RAhigh/CD27high T cell percentages were measured by flow cytometry on a PBMC aliquot from every donor. The junction carries 12 bases between V and J, which are trimmed by 5 bases and 4 bases respectively. The CDR3, cysteine through phenylalanine, is 13 amino acids long. The DNA shown is the 39-base CDR3, in frame from base 1. As encoded in the germline V gene, CDR1 is SGHAT while CDR2 is FQNNGV.

This receptor was identified in a human donor in good health. The sequenced sample consisted of blood. The V and J genes are TRBV11-2 and TRBJ2-7, with the D gene not clear enough to name. Read as DNA, the sequence is TGTGCCAGCAGCCCCGACGGCCGTTACGAGCAGTACTTC. Its amino acids are CASSPDGRYEQYF. Beyond the CDR3, the reference TRBV11-2 and TRBJ2-7 genes provide the residues; the full variable domain reads: EAGVAQSPRYKIIEKRQSVAFWCNPISGHATLYWYQQILGQGPKLLIQFQNNGVVDDSQLPKDRFSAERLKGVDSTLKIQPAKLEDSAVYLCASSPDGRYEQYFGPGTRLTVT.